Presented here are 27 T cell receptor beta chains from one specimen sequenced in a study of neoadjuvant anti-PD-1 for oral cavity cancer. Here immunoSEQ multiplex PCR was the method, and the copy in TCRdb shows in-frame clones only, minus some. The sample comprises roughly 14,000 clones, roughly 74% of which are singletons, and over 2% rests with the top ten. Time point: after neoadjuvant nivolumab, at surgical resection. The sequenced sample was PBMCs, obtained after nivolumab (anti-PD-1) treatment. Source of these receptors: a person aged 35-80 years with oral cavity squamous cell carcinoma.

This chain connects TRBV7-3 to TRBJ2-1, with 11 bases identical to TRBD1. The trim removed 0 bases at V and 6 bases at J, leaving 7 bases unmatched. This CDR3 contains 17 residues. Germline-derived CDR1 and CDR2 are SGHTA and FQGTGA. The CDR3, as DNA: TGTGCCAGCAGCTTAACCGGGCCAGGGACAGGGGGCAATGAGCAGTTCTTC. Protein product: CASSLTGPGTGGNEQFF.

V is TRBV27 and J is TRBJ1-2; a possible D gene is TRBD1 (6 bases). There are 16 residues in the CDR3. Looked up from germline, CDR1 is MNHEY and CDR2 is SMNVEV (reference sequence). V was shortened by 0 bases and J by 3 bases, with 14 bases between the two germline ends. This chain's CDR3 is CASSLSRIQGHYGYTF. The CDR3 DNA sequence: TGTGCCAGCAGTTTATCTCGCATACAGGGACACTATGGCTACACCTTC.

The rearrangement uses TRBV28 and TRBJ2-4, with no clear D. Per germline, CDR1 MDHEN and CDR2 SYDVKM. V was trimmed by 3 bases and J by 2 bases, leaving 8 bases between them. The CDR3 totals 14 residues. The CDR3 loop is CASSFVSTKNIQYF. DNA for the CDR3: TGTGCCAGCAGTTTCGTCTCTACCAAAAACATTCAGTACTTC.

The V call is TRBV27, the J call TRBJ1-2, with 11 bases aligning to TRBD1. The trim removed 6 bases at V and 1 base at J, leaving 7 bases unmatched. This CDR3 is built from 16 residues. The germline gives CDR1 MNHEY, CDR2 SMNVEV (reference sequence). The CDR3 sequence is CASSRGQGGSNYGYTF. CDR3 DNA: TGTGCCAGCAGCCGGGGACAGGGGGGAAGTAACTATGGCTACACCTTC.

The chain combines TRBV7-8 with TRBJ2-1, with 10 positions matching TRBD2. CDR1 is SGHVS, CDR2 FQNEAQ, per germline. This CDR3 is built from 15 residues. The ends lost 1 base at V and 8 bases at J; junction bases unmatched: 5. CDR3 sequence reads: CASSLVIAGGHEQFF. In DNA form, the CDR3 reads TGTGCCAGCAGCTTAGTAATAGCGGGAGGCCATGAGCAGTTCTTC. The whole variable domain, remainder taken from reference TRBV7-8 and TRBJ2-1, is GAGVSQSPRYKVAKRGQDVALRCDPISGHVSLFWYQQALGQGPEFLTYFQNEAQLDKSGLPSDRFFAERPEGSVSTLKIQRTQQEDSAVYLCASSLVIAGGHEQFFGPGTRLTVL.

The chain carries TRBV15 and TRBJ2-5; no clear D gene. The germline CDR1 and CDR2 sequences are LNHNV and YYDKDF (reference sequence). V was cut by 1 base and J by 3 bases, with 12 bases left in between. The CDR3 covers 15 residues. In DNA form, the CDR3 reads TGTGCCACCAGCAGAGTTGCGTCAGTTGAAGAGACCCAGTACTTC. This codes for CATSRVASVEETQYF.

A few counts support this clone. The chain is built from TRBV7-3 and TRBJ2-3; D possibly corresponds to TRBD2 (5 bases). Trimming shortened V by 3 bases and J by 1 base, and 11 bases separated the two germline ends. This CDR3 is built from 15 residues. From germline, CDR1 is SGHTA and CDR2 FQGTGA. CDR3 loop: CASSLHLARTDTQYF. The DNA for the CDR3 is TGTGCCAGCAGCTTGCACCTAGCACGCACAGATACGCAGTATTTT.

The V and J genes are TRBV6-5 and TRBJ1-3, with D maybe TRBD1 (5 bases). The CDR3 contains 14 residues. V lost 5 bases, J lost 0 bases, and 8 bases lay in between. CDR1 is MNHEY and CDR2 is SVGAGI in the germline V gene. The CDR3 loop reads CASSPTGSGNTIYF. The CDR3 bases are TGTGCCAGCAGTCCTACAGGCTCTGGAAACACCATATATTTT.

This CDR3 reads CAISESSGTGGYEQYF. The CDR3 DNA follows: TGTGCCATCAGTGAGTCGTCGGGAACAGGGGGCTACGAGCAGTACTTC. The J gene is TRBJ2-7, the V gene TRBV10-3; TRBD1 matches at 8 bases. The trim removed 0 bases at V and 3 bases at J, leaving 7 bases unmatched. The CDR3 consists of 16 residues. Germline V gives CDR1 ENHRY, CDR2 SYGVKD.

The chain joins TRBV4-2 to TRBJ2-3, with 7 bases matching TRBD2. V shed 4 bases, J shed 5 bases, and the junction held 12 bases outside the gene matches. The CDR3 runs 16 residues. Germline V CDR1 and CDR2: LGHNA, YNFKEQ. Here the CDR3 reads CASSRPGGSEEDTQYF. CDR3 nucleotide sequence: TGTGCCAGCAGCCGACCGGGCGGGAGTGAGGAAGATACGCAGTATTTT.

This chain joins TRBV6-1 and TRBJ1-2; no clear D. Germline V CDR1 and CDR2: MNHNS, SASEGT. The CDR3 extends over 11 amino acids. V lost 7 bases to trimming and J lost 6 bases, with 9 bases between them. CDR3 sequence: CASTTVHGYTF. For the CDR3, the DNA is TGTGCCAGCACCACTGTCCATGGCTACACCTTC.

This clone was observed a few times. This chain connects TRBV28 to TRBJ2-3; 7 bases match TRBD1. The CDR3 is 14 amino acids. Germline trimming cut 4 bases from V and 1 base from J; bases unmatched to any gene: 2. Germline V gives CDR1 MDHEN, CDR2 SYDVKM. The CDR3 region is CASSSDRGTDTQYF. The DNA of the CDR3 is TGTGCCAGCAGTTCAGACAGGGGCACAGATACGCAGTATTTT.

The CDR3 here is CASSLTGLSYNEQFF. CDR3 DNA sequence: TGTGCCAGCAGTTTGACAGGACTTTCCTACAATGAGCAGTTCTTC. V is TRBV27 and J is TRBJ2-1, with D perhaps TRBD1 (6 bases). V was pared by 3 bases and J by 1 base, with 10 bases between. Looked up from germline, CDR1 is MNHEY and CDR2 is SMNVEV (reference sequence). The CDR3 is 15 amino acids.

The chain links TRBV10-2 to TRBJ2-5; weak D call: TRBD1 (6 bases). V lost 3 bases, J lost 10 bases, and 12 bases lay in between. Germline-derived CDR1 and CDR2 are WSHSY and SAAADI. The CDR3 loop spans 12 amino acids. The CDR3 DNA is TGCGCCAGCAGTGAATGGGGGCCGTACCAGTACTTC. Encoded protein: CASSEWGPYQYF.

This chain joins TRBV11-2 and TRBJ2-1; 8 bases agree with TRBD2. The germline gives CDR1 SGHAT, CDR2 FQNNGV. This CDR3 is 15 amino acids long. Trimming cost V 3 bases and J 0 bases; bases outside gene matches: 1. CDR3 residues: CASSFTSGSYNEQFF. In DNA form, the CDR3 reads TGTGCCAGCAGCTTTACTAGCGGCTCCTACAATGAGCAGTTCTTC.

The chain is built from TRBV10-3 and TRBJ2-7, with 7 bases identical to TRBD1. Germline lookup yields CDR1 ENHRY and CDR2 SYGVKD. The CDR3 covers 14 residues. V was pared by 11 bases and J by 4 bases, with 14 bases of the junction left unmatched. The CDR3 DNA reads as TGTGCCGCCCAATCCGGGACAGAGAGTTACGAGCAGTACTTC. Translation gives CAAQSGTESYEQYF.

CDR3 region: CASSFLRSEILSYEQYF. The CDR3 nucleotides are TGTGCCAGCAGTTTTCTGCGGAGCGAGATACTCTCCTACGAGCAGTACTTC. The chain recombines TRBV27 with TRBJ2-7; D gene unclear. V was shortened by 3 bases and J by 0 bases, with 18 bases between the two germline ends. This CDR3 region has 17 residues. CDR1 and CDR2 from the germline V gene are MNHEY and SMNVEV (reference sequence).

The chain has TRBV6-4 and TRBJ2-7; no clear D. V lost 9 bases and J lost 0, with 9 bases in between. This CDR3 spans 12 amino acids. The germline V gene encodes CDR1 MRHNA and CDR2 SNTAGT. CDR3 sequence reads: CARRKNSYEQYF. The CDR3 bases are TGTGCCAGGCGGAAGAACTCCTACGAGCAGTACTTC.

The chain employs TRBV9 and TRBJ2-1; no definite D call. The CDR3 contains 15 residues. Germline lookup yields CDR1 SGDLS and CDR2 YYNGEE. Deletions cut 1 base from V and 5 bases from J, with 13 bases between. DNA for the CDR3: TGTGCCAGCAGCGTAAGTGTACTACTCGACAATGAGCAGTTCTTC. Its protein is CASSVSVLLDNEQFF.

The chain combines TRBV19 with TRBJ2-7, with D unresolved. This CDR3 has 13 amino acids. Per the germline V gene, CDR1 is LNHDA and CDR2 is SQIVND (reference sequence). V was pared by 5 bases and J by 2 bases, with 10 bases between. The CDR3 DNA is TGTGCCAGTAGTTGGCAGTTACCCTACGAGCAGTACTTC. Protein: CASSWQLPYEQYF.

A few counts support this clone. V and J are TRBV30 and TRBJ1-1; D call uncertain. The CDR3 spans 11 residues. The germline gives CDR1 GTSNPN, CDR2 SVGIG (reference sequence). V lost 3 bases to trimming and J lost 4 bases, with 6 bases between them. CDR3 sequence (DNA): TGTGCCTGGAGGTTTGCCACTGAAGCTTTCTTT. Its protein product is CAWRFATEAFF.

The chain couples TRBV28 to TRBJ1-5; TRBD1 matches 9 bases. V gave up 2 bases and J gave up 6 bases; unmatched junction bases: 5. The CDR3 consists of 15 residues. Germline V CDR1 and CDR2: MDHEN, SYDVKM. CDR3 in DNA: TGTGCCAGCAGTTTAGGGACAGGGTTACGTCAGCCCCAGCATTTT. This encodes CASSLGTGLRQPQHF.

This chain joins TRBV10-3 and TRBJ1-1; a weak D match, TRBD1 (5 bases). The germline V gene encodes CDR1 ENHRY and CDR2 SYGVKD. The V gene lost 6 bases and the J gene lost 7 bases, with 9 bases spanning the gap. The CDR3 runs to 11 residues. CDR3 residues: CAIRGTYEAFF. The CDR3 nucleotides read TGTGCCATCAGGGGGACGTATGAAGCTTTCTTT.

The chain employs TRBV27 and TRBJ2-5, with 10 bases matching TRBD2. Trimming took 4 bases from V and 1 from J; bases not matched to a gene: 3. The CDR3 is 15 residues long. Germline CDR1 reads MNHEY; CDR2 reads SMNVEV (reference sequence). Written as DNA, the CDR3 is TGTGCCAGCAGTTCTAGCGGGGGTTTCCAAGAGACCCAGTACTTC. Amino acids: CASSSSGGFQETQYF.

The chain has TRBV6-1 and TRBJ1-5; 7 nucleotides line up with TRBD1. The CDR3 length is 14 residues. J gave up 2 bases and V 6 bases, and 4 bases lay outside the gene matches. Germline values: CDR1 MNHNS, CDR2 SASEGT. CDR3 coding DNA: TGTGCCAGCAGAGGCGACAGGGGCAATCAGCCCCAGCATTTT. Translated, it gives CASRGDRGNQPQHF.

The chain recombines TRBV2 with TRBJ2-5, with D perhaps TRBD1 (6 bases). Germline V gene sequence: CDR1 SNHLY, CDR2 FYNNEI. V lost 1 base and J 7 bases, leaving 10 bases between the germline ends. The CDR3 sequence is 13 residues long. The DNA of the CDR3 is TGTGCCAGCAGTGAAGGAGTCAGGGGGACCCAGTACTTC. It yields the protein CASSEGVRGTQYF.

V is TRBV6-6 and J is TRBJ1-4, with D possibly TRBD1 on 5 matching bases. The CDR3 is 15 amino acids. Trimming took 6 bases from V and 7 from J, leaving 18 bases between them. CDR1 and CDR2 from the germline V gene are MNHNY and SVGAGI (reference sequence). In DNA form, the CDR3 reads TGTGCCAGCAGCCGAGTCGGGGGGACTGTTGAAAAACTGTTTTTT. Its protein product is CASSRVGGTVEKLFF.